This TCR beta chain is from a study of response to subunit inactivated influenza vaccine. Study observations and caveats: The authors offered the suggestion that each seasonal influenza vaccination recruits few new T cells.

TCRdb re-called the RT-PCR reads through MiXCR, storing one row per CDR3 protein. This table has 560,000 or so distinct CDR3 sequences, approximately 7.7% appearing once. In the case of this clonotype: The antigen is not known.

This TCR was sampled from a man in his fifties or sixties who received an inactivated influenza vaccine. The sequenced sample was PBMCs from blood, obtained around 25 months after vaccination.

CDR3 sequence: CASSQVFIPGDTQYF. CDR3 bases: TGCGCCAGCAGCCAAGTCTTCATACCCGGAGATACGCAGTATTTT. The chain couples TRBV4-1 to TRBJ2-3; D is ambiguous. CDR1 and CDR2 from the germline V gene are MGHRA and YSYEKL. The germline V and J ends were trimmed by 1 base and 5 bases, with 13 bases remaining between them. The CDR3 spans 15 residues.